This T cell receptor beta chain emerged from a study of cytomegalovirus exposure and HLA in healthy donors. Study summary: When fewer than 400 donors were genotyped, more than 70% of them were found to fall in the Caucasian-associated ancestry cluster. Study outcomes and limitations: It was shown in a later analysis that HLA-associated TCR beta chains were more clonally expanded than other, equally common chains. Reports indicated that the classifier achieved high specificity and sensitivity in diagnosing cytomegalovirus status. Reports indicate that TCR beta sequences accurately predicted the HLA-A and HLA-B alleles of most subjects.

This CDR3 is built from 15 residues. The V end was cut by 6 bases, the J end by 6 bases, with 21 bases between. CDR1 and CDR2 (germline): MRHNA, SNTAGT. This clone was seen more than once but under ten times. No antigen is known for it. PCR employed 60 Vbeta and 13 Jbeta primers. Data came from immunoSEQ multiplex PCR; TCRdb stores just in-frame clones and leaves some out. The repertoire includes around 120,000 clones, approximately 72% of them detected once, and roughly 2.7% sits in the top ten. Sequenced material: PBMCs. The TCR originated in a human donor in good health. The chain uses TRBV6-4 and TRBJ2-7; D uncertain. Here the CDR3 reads CASRSPSRSPGEQYF. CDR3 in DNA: TGTGCCAGCAGGAGCCCCTCGCGGTCTCCTGGCGAGCAGTACTTC.